This is a list of T cell receptor beta chains from one sample in a study of blood T cell repertoires in COVID-19. TCRdb keeps only in-frame clones here, not all; method: immunoSEQ multiplex PCR. Here the sample spans around 100,000 clones, 90% being singletons. The material sequenced was peripheral blood. The source of these receptors is a man between 45 and 60 years old with acute or convalescent COVID-19. CDR3s include the opening cysteine and the closing phenylalanine or tryptophan. D genes are given only for firm matches. Expanded clones are given a class, and other clones once, few, many or no size at all.

size	J	V	D	DNA	CDR3
NA	TRBJ1-1	TRBV2	NA	TGTGCCAGCAGTGCCCGTCTACAGGGCGAAGCTTTCTTT	CASSARLQGEAFF
NA	TRBJ1-2	TRBV19	NA	TGTGCCAGTAGTATAGATCTCCTTACAGGGACCGGTGGCTACACCTTC	CASSIDLLTGTGGYTF
NA	TRBJ2-3	TRBV27	TRBD1	TGTGCCAGCAGTTTAATGTTCGGAACAGGGGGCACAGATACGCAGTATTTT	CASSLMFGTGGTDTQYF
NA	TRBJ1-5	TRBV5-3	TRBD1	TGTGCCAGAAGCTGTCCGCCCCAGGGGGGCCAGCCCCAGCATTTT	CARSCPPQGGQPQHF
NA	TRBJ1-2	TRBV5-6	NA	TGTGCCAGCAGCTTGGCCAGAAACTACGGGAGGGACAACTATGGCTACACCTTC	CASSLARNYGRDNYGYTF
NA	TRBJ1-2	TRBV27	NA	TGTGCCAGCAGTCCCGATTATGGGGCTGCGGCTAACTATGGCTACACCTTC	CASSPDYGAAANYGYTF
NA	TRBJ1-5	TRBV5-3	NA	TGTGCCAGAAACCACAGGGGCAATCAGCCCCAGCATTTT	CARNHRGNQPQHF
NA	TRBJ1-3	TRBV3-1/TRBV3-2	TRBD1	TGTGCCAGCAGCCAAGAAACCGGGACAGGGTACGGAAACACCATATATTTT	CASSQETGTGYGNTIYF
once	TRBJ2-1	TRBV30	TRBD2	TGTGCCTGGAGTACGGGACTAGCGGGAGTCAATGAGCAGTTCTTC	CAWSTGLAGVNEQFF
many	TRBJ2-7	TRBV3-1/TRBV3-2	NA	TGTGCCAGCAGCCGTCGACAGAGGGGGGGCGGACAGTACTTC	CASSRRQRGGGQYF
NA	TRBJ2-7	TRBV6-5	TRBD1	TGTGCCAGCAGCAAAACAGGGGTCCCCTACGAGCAGTACTTC	CASSKTGVPYEQYF
NA	TRBJ2-1	TRBV5-1	TRBD2	TGCGCCAGCAGCTTGGGGCCTAGCGGGACGGGCAATGAGCAGTTCTTC	CASSLGPSGTGNEQFF
NA	TRBJ1-1	TRBV9	NA	TGTGCCAGCAGCGTAGAATCAGGCACTGAAGCTTTCTTT	CASSVESGTEAFF
NA	TRBJ1-6	TRBV27	NA	TGTGCCAGCAGTTCCCCGAGCAGGGACTTTCTCACCGGAGGTTCACCCCTCCACTTT	CASSSPSRDFLTGGSPLHF
NA	TRBJ1-2	TRBV21-1	NA	TGTGCCAGCAGCAAAGGAGGAGGGGCGCAAACCTATGGCTACACCTTC	CASSKGGGAQTYGYTF
NA	TRBJ2-7	TRBV7-9	NA	TGTGCCAGCAGCTATGGACAGACCGAAGGGGACGAGCAGTACTTC	CASSYGQTEGDEQYF
NA	TRBJ2-6	TRBV5-1	TRBD1	TGCGCCAGCAGCCATACCTCCGGGACAGGGTACGGGGCCAACGTCCTGACTTTC	CASSHTSGTGYGANVLTF
NA	TRBJ1-6	TRBV4-3	NA	TGCGCCAGCAGCCCGCAGGGGTTCTATAATTCACCCCTCCACTTT	CASSPQGFYNSPLHF
once	TRBJ1-6	TRBV9	TRBD1	TGTGCCAGCAGCGCGCAGGGGGCTGGGAATTCACCCCTCCACTTT	CASSAQGAGNSPLHF
NA	TRBJ1-6	TRBV7-2	NA	TGTGCCAGCAGCTTAACCGGGACTGCTAATTCACCCCTCCACTTT	CASSLTGTANSPLHF
NA	TRBJ2-1	TRBV11-2	TRBD2	TGTGCCAGCAGCTTTCTGAGCGGGAGTTTGGATGAGCAGTTCTTC	CASSFLSGSLDEQFF
NA	TRBJ2-7	TRBV27	NA	TGTGCCAGCAGTGCCCAGGACAACTCCTACGAGCAGTACTTC	CASSAQDNSYEQYF
NA	TRBJ2-5	TRBV6-5	NA	TGTGCCAGCAAGCGGAACCAAGAGACCCAGTACTTC	CASKRNQETQYF
NA	TRBJ2-3	TRBV11-3	NA	TGTGCCAGCAGCCCCCGACAGGCCAAGGGGACAGATACGCAGTATTTT	CASSPRQAKGTDTQYF
NA	TRBJ2-5	TRBV19	NA	TGTGCCAGTAGCCCCTCCCCTGGTACAGGCCAAGAGACCCAGTACTTC	CASSPSPGTGQETQYF